Listed here is a single T cell receptor beta chain. V gave up 3 bases and J gave up 0 bases, with 12 bases separating them. The germline gives CDR1 MGHRA, CDR2 YSYEKL. This CDR3 has 16 residues. The data are from a study of cytomegalovirus exposure and HLA in healthy donors. The study ran its PCR with 60 Vbeta and 13 Jbeta primers. Assay: immunoSEQ multiplex PCR; the TCRdb copy retains only in-frame clones and omits some. The sample lists 120,000 to 150,000 clones, 79% occurring once. The V gene is TRBV4-1, the J gene TRBJ2-4; D is possibly TRBD1 (6 bases). The origin of this receptor is a woman in her 40s in good health and CMV-seropositive. The sequencing input was PBMCs. This CDR3 is CASSQEGQIAKNIQYF. CDR3 nucleotide sequence: TGCGCCAGCAGCCAGGAAGGACAGATAGCCAAAAACATTCAGTACTTC.